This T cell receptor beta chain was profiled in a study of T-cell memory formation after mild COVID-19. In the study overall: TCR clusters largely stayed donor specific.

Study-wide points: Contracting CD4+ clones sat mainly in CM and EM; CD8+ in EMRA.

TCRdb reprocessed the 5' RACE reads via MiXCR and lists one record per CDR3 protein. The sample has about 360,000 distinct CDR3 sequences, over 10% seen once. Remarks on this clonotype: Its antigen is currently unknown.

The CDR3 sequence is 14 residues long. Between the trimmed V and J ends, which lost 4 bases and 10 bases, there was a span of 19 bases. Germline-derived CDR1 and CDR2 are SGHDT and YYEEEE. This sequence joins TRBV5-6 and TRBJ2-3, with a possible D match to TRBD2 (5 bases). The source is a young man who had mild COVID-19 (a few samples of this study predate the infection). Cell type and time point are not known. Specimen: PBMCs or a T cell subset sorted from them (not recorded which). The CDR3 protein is CASSPDGVGRPQYF. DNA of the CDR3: TGTGCCAGCAGCCCCGACGGGGTAGGTAGGCCGCAGTATTTT.